These T cell receptor beta chains were read from a single sample in a study of blood T cell repertoires in COVID-19. The table came from immunoSEQ multiplex PCR; TCRdb's copy has only in-frame clones and leaves some out. The profile shows around 150,000 clones, around 80% of them singletons. Sequencing was carried out using peripheral blood. The receptor set was obtained from a man aged 60 to 75 who had recovered from COVID-19. The CDR3 runs from the conserved cysteine through the conserved F or W. The D gene is left open where the match is weak. Expanded clones are given a class, and other clones once, few, many or no size at all.

abundance | d_gene | j_gene | v_gene | CDR3aa | CDR3nt
once | NA | TRBJ2-1 | TRBV28 | CASSSGNEQFF | TGTGCCAGCAGTTCGGGCAATGAGCAGTTCTTC
NA | NA | TRBJ2-6 | TRBV5-1 | CASSGASGANVLTF | TGCGCCAGCAGCGGGGCCTCTGGGGCCAACGTCCTGACTTTC
NA | TRBD1 | TRBJ2-6 | TRBV3-1/TRBV3-2 | CASSQVIRDSRSGANVLTF | TGTGCCAGCAGCCAAGTGATCAGGGACAGCAGATCTGGGGCCAACGTCCTGACTTTC
NA | TRBD1 | TRBJ2-5 | TRBV7-2 | CASSALGDSEETQYF | TGTGCCAGCAGCGCCCTGGGGGACAGTGAAGAGACCCAGTACTTC
NA | NA | TRBJ2-7 | TRBV3-1/TRBV3-2 | CASSHLPLGLKRKEQYF | TGTGCCAGCAGCCATTTGCCCCTGGGACTCAAAAGGAAGGAGCAGTACTTC
NA | NA | TRBJ2-5 | TRBV7-2 | CASSLTVLPQETQYF | TGTGCCAGCAGCTTAACGGTACTACCTCAAGAGACCCAGTACTTC
few | NA | TRBJ1-2 | TRBV16 | CASSQSGTSKNYGYTF | TGTGCCAGCAGCCAAAGTGGGACATCAAAAAACTATGGCTACACCTTC
NA | NA | TRBJ2-6 | TRBV18 | CASSPAGLGVTGANVLTF | TGTGCCAGCTCACCGGCGGGGCTCGGGGTAACTGGGGCCAACGTCCTGACTTTC
NA | NA | TRBJ1-1 | TRBV9 | CASSVSEGMNTEAFF | TGTGCCAGCAGCGTATCGGAGGGAATGAACACTGAAGCTTTCTTT
NA | NA | TRBJ2-3 | TRBV11-3 | CASSTGRDTDTQYF | TGTGCCAGCAGCACCGGGAGAGACACAGATACGCAGTATTTT
NA | TRBD1 | TRBJ2-7 | TRBV28 | CASAARDRGNPLYF | TGTGCCAGCGCGGCACGGGACAGGGGAAATCCCTTGTACTTC
NA | NA | TRBJ1-5 | TRBV28 | CASSPSGTQPQHF | TGTGCCAGCAGTCCTTCAGGGACACAGCCCCAGCATTTT
NA | NA | TRBJ1-6 | TRBV6-5 | CASRAVGRNSPLHF | TGTGCCAGCCGGGCGGTCGGGAGGAATTCACCCCTCCACTTT
NA | TRBD1 | TRBJ2-5 | TRBV28 | CASSPPLGTAEGETQYF | TGTGCCAGCAGTCCCCCCCTGGGGACAGCAGAGGGGGAGACCCAGTACTTC
NA | TRBD2 | TRBJ2-1 | TRBV2 | CASSERAGSTYNEQFF | TGTGCCAGCAGTGAGCGAGCGGGGAGCACCTACAATGAGCAGTTCTTC
NA | NA | TRBJ2-3 | TRBV4-1 | CASSQVSGLEKDTQYF | TGCGCCAGCAGCCAAGTTTCTGGGTTGGAGAAAGATACGCAGTATTTT
NA | TRBD2 | TRBJ2-2 | TRBV5-1 | CASSLRLAGANTGELFF | TGCGCCAGCAGCTTGAGGCTAGCGGGGGCGAACACCGGGGAGCTGTTTTTT
NA | NA | TRBJ1-1 | TRBV7-3 | CASSPKGRGGTEAFF | TGTGCCAGCAGCCCGAAGGGACGCGGGGGCACTGAAGCTTTCTTT
NA | NA | TRBJ2-3 | TRBV30 | CAWSQSSRAGTQYF | TGTGCCTGGAGTCAATCCTCACGAGCGGGTACGCAGTATTTT
few | NA | TRBJ1-6 | TRBV30 | CAWSRDLGSPLHF | TGTGCCTGGAGCAGAGACCTCGGGTCACCCCTCCACTTT
NA | NA | TRBJ2-6 | TRBV19 | CASSIGEGSGANVLTF | TGTGCCAGTAGTATAGGAGAGGGCTCTGGGGCCAACGTCCTGACTTTC
many | TRBD1 | TRBJ2-1 | TRBV19 | CASSLGGGQGDYNEQFF | TGTGCCAGTAGCCTAGGCGGGGGACAGGGGGACTACAATGAGCAGTTCTTC
NA | TRBD2 | TRBJ2-5 | TRBV9 | CASSTWTSGRGETQYF | TGTGCCAGCAGCACCTGGACTAGCGGGCGGGGAGAGACCCAGTACTTC
few | NA | TRBJ2-1 | TRBV18 | CASSSRESIGNEQFF | TGTGCCAGCTCATCCCGGGAGAGTATCGGCAATGAGCAGTTCTTC
NA | NA | TRBJ1-1 | TRBV4-3 | CASSQASGTMNTEAFF | TGCGCCAGCAGCCAGGCCTCAGGAACCATGAACACTGAAGCTTTCTTT
NA | NA | TRBJ1-5 | TRBV3-1/TRBV3-2 | CASSQDYVAQPQHF | TGTGCCAGCAGCCAAGATTACGTTGCGCAGCCCCAGCATTTT
NA | TRBD1 | TRBJ1-1 | TRBV29-1 | CSVFTGTDAEAFF | TGCAGCGTTTTTACCGGGACAGACGCTGAAGCTTTCTTT
NA | NA | TRBJ2-3 | TRBV7-9 | CASSLVREHTQYF | TGTGCCAGCAGCTTAGTCAGGGAACATACGCAGTATTTT
NA | TRBD1 | TRBJ1-3 | TRBV9 | CASTGQGAPGNTIYF | TGTGCCAGCACCGGACAGGGGGCACCTGGAAACACCATATATTTT
NA | NA | TRBJ1-2 | TRBV10-3 | CAISESRRESGYTF | TGTGCCATCAGTGAGTCACGTCGGGAGAGTGGCTACACCTTC
NA | NA | TRBJ1-2 | TRBV9 | CASSVGTAPNLYF | TGTGCCAGCAGCGTAGGGACAGCCCCTAACCTATACTTC
NA | NA | TRBJ1-2 | TRBV24-1 | CATSDSRLGGYTF | TGTGCCACCAGTGATTCACGCCTCGGGGGCTACACCTTC
NA | TRBD2 | TRBJ2-7 | TRBV6-4 | CASSQTSGSYEQYF | TGTGCCAGCAGCCAGACTAGCGGGAGCTACGAGCAGTACTTC
NA | NA | TRBJ1-1 | TRBV10-3 | CAISVGQTNTEAFF | TGTGCCATCAGTGTAGGACAAACCAACACTGAAGCTTTCTTT
NA | NA | TRBJ2-3 | TRBV19 | CASKPRGGDTQYF | TGTGCCAGTAAACCCAGAGGTGGAGATACGCAGTATTTT
NA | NA | TRBJ2-5 | TRBV6-5 | CASSPGETQYF | TGTGCCAGCAGCCCAGGGGAGACCCAGTACTTC
NA | TRBD2 | TRBJ2-6 | TRBV11-2 | CASSSLTSGGANVLTF | TGTGCCAGCAGCTCCCTCACTAGCGGTGGGGCCAACGTCCTGACTTTC
NA | NA | TRBJ2-5 | TRBV7-2 | CASRAIETQYF | TGTGCCAGCAGGGCCATAGAGACCCAGTACTTC
NA | NA | TRBJ1-2 | TRBV7-6 | CASSPDSYGYTF | TGTGCCAGCAGCCCGGACAGCTATGGCTACACCTTC
NA | TRBD1 | TRBJ1-2 | TRBV2 | CASSVGQGAGDGYTF | TGTGCCAGCAGTGTAGGACAGGGGGCCGGAGATGGCTACACCTTC
NA | TRBD2 | TRBJ2-3 | TRBV18 | CASSPGTSGNADTQYF | TGTGCCAGCTCACCCGGGACTAGCGGGAACGCAGATACGCAGTATTTT
NA | TRBD1 | TRBJ2-1 | TRBV7-3 | CASSLGQGGSNEQFF | TGTGCCAGCAGCTTAGGACAGGGGGGGAGCAATGAGCAGTTCTTC
NA | TRBD2 | TRBJ2-3 | TRBV28 | CASSVSGRATDTQYF | TGTGCCAGCAGCGTTAGCGGGAGGGCCACAGATACGCAGTATTTT
NA | NA | TRBJ2-3 | TRBV3-1/TRBV3-2 | CASSQDVREWYF | TGTGCCAGCAGCCAAGATGTACGGGAGTGGTATTTT
NA | NA | TRBJ1-3 | TRBV14 | CASSPGRPGFDTIYF | TGTGCCAGCAGCCCGGGTCGGCCGGGTTTTGACACCATATATTTT
NA | NA | TRBJ2-2 | TRBV7-8 | CASRLGASDTGELFF | TGTGCCAGCAGACTTGGGGCATCGGACACCGGGGAGCTGTTTTTT